This T cell receptor beta chain was recorded in a study of cytomegalovirus exposure and HLA in healthy donors. Germline assignment: CDR1 LNHDA and CDR2 SQIVND (reference sequence). The CDR3 has 15 residues. The ends lost 5 bases at V and 4 bases at J; junction bases unmatched: 2. PCR amplification relied on 60 Vbeta primers (plus 13 Jbeta primers). The protocol was immunoSEQ multiplex PCR, while the TCRdb copy is restricted to in-frame clones and leaves out a portion. In total, the table holds about 140,000 clones. The chain employs TRBV19 and TRBJ2-1; 13 bases line up with TRBD2. This receptor was obtained from a man aged 40-49 years in good health and CMV-seronegative. The specimen sequenced was PBMCs. Here the CDR3 reads CASSGGLAGYNEQFF. The CDR3 DNA follows: TGTGCCAGTAGTGGGGGACTAGCGGGATACAATGAGCAGTTCTTC.